Listed below are T cell receptor beta chains from one sample, sequenced in a study of Graves' ophthalmopathy and Graves' hyperthyroidism. TCRdb redid the calling of the multiplex PCR reads with MiXCR, one entry per CDR3 protein. Of over a million distinct CDR3 sequences listed, 35% to 40% are singletons. The specimen was peripheral blood or thyroid tissue (not recorded which). The receptors shown here come from an adult man with Graves' hyperthyroidism. Each CDR3 is given with its conserved first and last residue. D genes are given only for firm matches. Part of the rows lack a size; the others show once, few, many or a class for expanded clones.

-	TRBV29-1	TRBJ2-5	many	CSVSPGAQETQYF	TGCAGCGTTTCACCAGGGGCCCAAGAGACCCAGTACTTC
TRBD1	TRBV10-3	TRBJ1-4	-	CAISSEGTGVEKLFF	TGTGCCATCTCCAGCGAGGGGACAGGGGTCGAAAAACTGTTTTTT
TRBD2	TRBV19	TRBJ2-7	many	CASSHAGGSYEQYF	TGTGCCAGTAGTCATGCGGGAGGGTCCTACGAGCAGTACTTC
-	TRBV15	TRBJ2-2	many	CATSRGSFAGELFF	TGTGCCACCAGCAGAGGATCGTTTGCCGGGGAGCTGTTTTTT
TRBD1	TRBV9	TRBJ1-1	few	CASSAPRTGEAFF	TGTGCCAGCAGCGCCCCCCGGACAGGGGAAGCTTTCTTT
-	TRBV7-2	TRBJ1-5	few	CASSFGTVSNQPQHF	TGTGCCAGCAGCTTCGGGACGGTGAGCAATCAGCCCCAGCATTTT
-	TRBV10-3	TRBJ2-7	-	CAISELEAVYEQYF	TGTGCCATCAGTGAGTTGGAGGCGGTCTACGAGCAGTACTTC
TRBD2	TRBV29-1	TRBJ2-5	-	CSVAGAEETQYF	TGCAGCGTAGCGGGAGCTGAAGAGACCCAGTACTTC
-	TRBV5-1	TRBJ1-2	-	CASSLVGGDDGYTF	TGCGCCAGCAGCTTGGTTGGGGGCGATGACGGCTACACCTTC
TRBD2	TRBV20-1	TRBJ2-7	many	CSAQGLDSYEQYF	TGCAGTGCGCAGGGACTAGACTCCTACGAGCAGTACTTC
-	TRBV7-8	TRBJ1-2	few	CASSQDPGSGYTF	TGTGCCAGCAGCCAAGACCCCGGCTCTGGCTACACCTTC
-	TRBV20-1	TRBJ2-7	many	CSARDHGDHYEQYF	TGCAGTGCTAGAGATCACGGGGACCACTACGAGCAGTACTTC
-	TRBV7-9	TRBJ2-5	few	CASSRQALQETQYF	TGTGCCAGCAGTCGACAGGCCCTACAAGAGACCCAGTACTTC
-	TRBV10-2	TRBJ1-2	many	CASSEWGGEFPVYGYTF	TGCGCCAGCAGTGAGTGGGGAGGCGAGTTCCCCGTCTATGGCTACACCTTC
TRBD1	TRBV20-1	TRBJ1-3	once	CSARVSDRGSGNTIYF	TGCAGTGCTAGAGTGAGTGACAGGGGCTCTGGAAACACCATATATTTT
-	TRBV20-1	TRBJ1-6	many	CSAREGALHF	TGCAGTGCTAGGGAAGGGGCCCTCCACTTT
-	TRBV10-3	TRBJ2-5	-	CAISESTAQGTQYF	TGTGCCATCAGTGAGTCTACAGCTCAGGGGACCCAGTACTTC
TRBD1	TRBV6-2/TRBV6-3	TRBJ1-1	-	CASSPPRTGYTEAFF	TGTGCCAGCAGTCCGCCCCGGACAGGTTATACTGAAGCTTTCTTT
TRBD1	TRBV7-3	TRBJ2-2	-	CASSLPPGQGDTGELSW	TGTGCCAGCAGCTTGCCCCCGGGACAGGGAGACACCGGGGAGCTGTCTTGG
-	TRBV2	TRBJ1-1	many	CASMGLVTAFF	TGTGCCAGCATGGGCCTGGTGACAGCTTTCTTT
-	TRBV28	TRBJ2-7	many	CASSEQGAEQYF	TGTGCCAGCAGTGAACAGGGCGCCGAGCAGTACTTC
TRBD1	TRBV5-1	TRBJ2-7	-	CASSKGTGGFYEQYF	TGCGCCAGCAGCAAGGGGACAGGGGGCTTCTACGAGCAGTACTTC
-	TRBV12-5	TRBJ1-1	few	CASGLFKNTEAFF	TGTGCTAGTGGTTTGTTCAAGAACACTGAAGCTTTCTTT
TRBD1	TRBV29-1	TRBJ2-7	-	CSVEVGQGSGEQYF	TGCAGCGTTGAAGTGGGACAGGGGAGTGGCGAGCAGTACTTC
TRBD2	TRBV7-9	TRBJ2-5	many	CASSSRGLVETQYF	TGTGCCAGCAGCTCCCGGGGACTAGTGGAGACCCAGTACTTC
-	TRBV7-9	TRBJ1-4	-	CASSYLPELTNEKLFF	TGTGCCAGCAGCTACCTACCGGAGCTCACTAATGAAAAACTGTTTTTT
-	TRBV5-6	TRBJ2-7	-	CASSSVTGSIAYEQYF	TGTGCCAGCAGCTCGGTGACAGGATCGATTGCCTACGAGCAGTACTTC
TRBD2	TRBV10-3	TRBJ2-7	-	CASSKSGELSYEQYF	TGTGCCAGCAGTAAAAGCGGGGAACTCTCCTACGAGCAGTACTTC
-	TRBV10-2	TRBJ1-1	few	CASSDSGPKTEAFF	TGCGCCAGCAGTGACTCCGGGCCAAAAACTGAAGCTTTCTTT
-	TRBV7-2	TRBJ1-1	-	CASREGRDSTEAFF	TGTGCCAGCAGGGAGGGAAGGGATTCGACTGAAGCTTTCTTT
-	TRBV7-2	TRBJ1-2	-	CASSLAIPTGPTNYGYTF	TGTGCCAGCAGCTTAGCAATCCCAACTGGGCCGACTAACTATGGCTACACCTTC
-	TRBV7-2	TRBJ1-4	many	CASSLDSGRSEKLFF	TGTGCCAGCAGCTTAGATTCAGGGAGGAGTGAAAAACTGTTTTTT
-	TRBV7-2	TRBJ1-5	once	CANSLRYSNQPQHF	TGTGCCAACAGCTTAAGGTATAGCAATCAGCCCCAGCATTTT
-	TRBV10-3	TRBJ2-5	many	CATLGTEQETQYF	TGTGCCACCTTAGGGACGGAGCAAGAGACCCAGTACTTC
TRBD1	TRBV24-1	TRBJ1-2	-	CATSDTDRDGNYGYTF	TGTGCCACCAGTGACACCGACAGGGATGGTAACTATGGCTACACCTTC
TRBD1	TRBV5-1	TRBJ2-7	-	CASSQSNRGIGYEQYF	TGCGCCAGCAGCCAGTCGAACAGGGGTATAGGGTACGAGCAGTACTTC
-	TRBV20-1	TRBJ2-7	-	CSAPIGRVYEQYF	TGCAGTGCGCCTATCGGCAGAGTGTACGAGCAGTACTTC
-	TRBV2	TRBJ2-5	-	CASSFRDGGNDQETQYF	TGTGCCAGCAGCTTCAGGGATGGCGGGAACGACCAAGAGACCCAGTACTTC
-	TRBV4-3	TRBJ1-1	many	CASSQDAAMNTEAFF	TGCGCCAGCAGCCAAGATGCAGCCATGAACACTGAAGCTTTCTTT
-	TRBV7-2	TRBJ2-6	-	CASSTYGPSSGANVLTF	TGTGCCAGCAGCACGTATGGACCGTCCTCTGGGGCCAACGTCCTGACTTTC
-	TRBV2	TRBJ1-2	-	CASSIGTRDPRGYTF	TGTGCCAGCAGCATCGGGACGCGCGACCCGCGTGGCTACACCTTC
-	TRBV2	TRBJ2-7	-	CASSFREMTYEQYF	TGTGCCAGCAGTTTTAGGGAGATGACCTACGAGCAGTACTTC
-	TRBV20-1	TRBJ2-7	many	CSAVWGDSSYEQYF	TGCAGTGCCGTATGGGGGGACAGTTCCTACGAGCAGTACTTC
-	TRBV25-1	TRBJ1-1	few	CASVARGTEAFF	TGTGCCAGCGTAGCACGAGGGACTGAAGCTTTCTTT
TRBD1	TRBV7-9	TRBJ1-2	-	CASSLRPGQGRSYTF	TGTGCCAGCAGCTTACGACCGGGACAGGGCCGTAGCTACACCTTC
-	TRBV5-1	TRBJ1-4	many	CASSLSDSGEKLFF	TGCGCCAGCAGCTTGTCGGATAGCGGTGAAAAACTGTTTTTT
TRBD1	TRBV29-1	TRBJ2-2	many	CSVGTGGANTGELFF	TGCAGCGTTGGGACAGGGGGCGCGAACACCGGGGAGCTGTTTTTT
-	TRBV29-1	TRBJ1-2	many	CSVEGGPNYGYTF	TGCAGCGTTGAAGGAGGACCCAACTATGGCTACACCTTC
-	TRBV10-3	TRBJ2-7	-	CAIIGQSGEQYF	TGTGCCATCATTGGCCAATCGGGGGAGCAGTACTTC
TRBD1	TRBV6-1	TRBJ1-2	once	CASSEAWTGEGYTF	TGTGCCAGCAGTGAAGCGTGGACAGGGGAAGGCTACACCTTC
TRBD2	TRBV5-8	TRBJ2-7	-	CASSSWDYRPPHEQYF	TGTGCCAGCAGCTCCTGGGACTATCGGCCCCCTCACGAGCAGTACTTC
-	TRBV3-1	TRBJ1-2	-	CASSQDRGSGYTF	TGTGCCAGCAGCCAAGATCGAGGGAGCGGCTACACCTTC
-	TRBV10-2	TRBJ1-1	many	CASSESGQGRAFF	TGCGCCAGCAGTGAGTCCGGGCAGGGGCGCGCTTTCTTT
-	TRBV30	TRBJ2-7	-	CAWSRGQTITPYEQYF	TGTGCCTGGAGTAGAGGACAGACGATAACTCCCTACGAGCAGTACTTC
TRBD1	TRBV10-3	TRBJ1-4	-	CAISEITGGMFF	TGTGCCATCAGTGAGATCACAGGGGGGATGTTTTTT
TRBD1	TRBV2	TRBJ1-5	many	CASSGQGGLGQPQHF	TGTGCCAGCAGCGGACAGGGGGGGTTGGGTCAGCCCCAGCATTTT
-	TRBV6-5	TRBJ1-6	few	CASSRSSDRRPNSPLHF	TGTGCCAGCAGCCGCAGTTCCGACAGGCGTCCGAATTCACCCCTCCACTTT
-	TRBV7-2	TRBJ1-2	many	CASSSQGLLNYGYTF	TGTGCCAGCAGCTCCCAGGGGTTACTTAACTATGGCTACACCTTC
TRBD1	TRBV12-3/TRBV12-4	TRBJ1-3	-	CAISAYRGFGSGNTIYF	TGTGCCATCAGTGCTTACAGGGGGTTCGGCTCTGGAAACACCATATATTTT